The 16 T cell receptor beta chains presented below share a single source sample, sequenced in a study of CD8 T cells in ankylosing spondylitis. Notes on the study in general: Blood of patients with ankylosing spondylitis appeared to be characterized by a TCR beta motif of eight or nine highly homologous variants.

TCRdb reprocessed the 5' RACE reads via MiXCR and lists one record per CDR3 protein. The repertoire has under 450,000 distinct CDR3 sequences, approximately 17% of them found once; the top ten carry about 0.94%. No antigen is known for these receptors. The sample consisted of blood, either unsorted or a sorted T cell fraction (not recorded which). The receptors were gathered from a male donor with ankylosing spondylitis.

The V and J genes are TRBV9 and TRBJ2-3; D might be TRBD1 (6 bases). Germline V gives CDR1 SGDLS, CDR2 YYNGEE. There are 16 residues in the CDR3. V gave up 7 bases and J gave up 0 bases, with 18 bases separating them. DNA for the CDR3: TGTGCCAGCGCGAGGGGGACGGCGACTAGCACAGATACGCAGTATTTT. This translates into CASARGTATSTDTQYF.

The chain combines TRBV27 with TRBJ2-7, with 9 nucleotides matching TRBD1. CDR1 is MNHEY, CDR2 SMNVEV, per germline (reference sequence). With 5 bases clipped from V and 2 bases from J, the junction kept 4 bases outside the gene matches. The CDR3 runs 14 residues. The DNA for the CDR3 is TGTGCCAGCAGTCTGACAGGGGGGACCTACGAGCAGTACTTC. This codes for CASSLTGGTYEQYF.

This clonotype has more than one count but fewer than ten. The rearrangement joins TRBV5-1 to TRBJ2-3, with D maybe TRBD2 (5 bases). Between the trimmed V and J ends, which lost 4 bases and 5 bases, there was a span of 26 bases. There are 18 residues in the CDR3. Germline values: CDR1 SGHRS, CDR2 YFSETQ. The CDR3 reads CASSPPDRGSGMGDTQYF. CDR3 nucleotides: TGCGCCAGCAGCCCTCCCGACCGAGGGAGCGGAATGGGAGATACGCAGTATTTT. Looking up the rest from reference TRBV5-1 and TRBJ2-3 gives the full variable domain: KAGVTQTPRYLIKTRGQQVTLSCSPISGHRSVSWYQQTPGQGLQFLFEYFSETQRNKGNFPGRFSGRQFSNSRSEMNVSTLELGDSALYLCASSPPDRGSGMGDTQYFGPGTRLTVL.

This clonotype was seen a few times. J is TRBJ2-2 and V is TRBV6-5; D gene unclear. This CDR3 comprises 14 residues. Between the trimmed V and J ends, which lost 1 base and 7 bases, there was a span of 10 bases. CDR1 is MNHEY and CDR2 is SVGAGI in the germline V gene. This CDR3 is CASSYWLTDGELFF. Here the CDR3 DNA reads TGTGCCAGCAGTTACTGGTTGACTGACGGGGAGCTGTTTTTT.

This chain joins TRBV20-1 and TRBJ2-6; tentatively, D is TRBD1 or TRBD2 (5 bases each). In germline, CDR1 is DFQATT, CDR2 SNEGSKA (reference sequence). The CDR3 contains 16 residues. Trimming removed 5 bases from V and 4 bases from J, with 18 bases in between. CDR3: CSAPYRGGTGANVLTF. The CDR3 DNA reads TGCAGTGCTCCCTATCGTGGGGGAACAGGGGCCAACGTCCTGACTTTC.

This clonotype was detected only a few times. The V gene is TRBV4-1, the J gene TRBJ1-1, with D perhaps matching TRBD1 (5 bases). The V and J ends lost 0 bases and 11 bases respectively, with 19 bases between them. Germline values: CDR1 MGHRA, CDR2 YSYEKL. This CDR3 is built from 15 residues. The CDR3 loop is CASSQEAGGQGKAFF. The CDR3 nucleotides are TGCGCCAGCAGCCAAGAAGCCGGAGGGCAGGGAAAGGCTTTCTTT.

In DNA form, the CDR3 reads TGCAGTGCTCCAAAGACAGGGAGGACTGAAGCTTTCTTT. This encodes CSAPKTGRTEAFF. The V call is TRBV20-1, the J call TRBJ1-1; the match to TRBD1 covers 7 bases. The CDR3 runs to 13 residues. Per the germline V gene, CDR1 is DFQATT and CDR2 is SNEGSKA (reference sequence). After removal of 5 bases from V and 5 bases from J, the junction contained 8 bases not matched to a gene.

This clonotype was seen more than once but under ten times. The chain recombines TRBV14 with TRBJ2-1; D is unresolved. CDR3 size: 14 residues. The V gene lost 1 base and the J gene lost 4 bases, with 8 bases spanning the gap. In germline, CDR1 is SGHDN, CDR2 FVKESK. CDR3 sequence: CASSQAALYNEQFF. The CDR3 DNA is TGTGCCAGCAGCCAAGCGGCTCTATACAATGAGCAGTTCTTC.

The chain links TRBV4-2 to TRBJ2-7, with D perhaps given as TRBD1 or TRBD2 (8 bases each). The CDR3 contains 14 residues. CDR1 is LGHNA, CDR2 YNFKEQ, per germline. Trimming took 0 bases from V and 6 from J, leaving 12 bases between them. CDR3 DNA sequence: TGTGCCAGCAGCCAAGATAGCGGGACAGGCGAGCAGTACTTC. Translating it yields CASSQDSGTGEQYF.

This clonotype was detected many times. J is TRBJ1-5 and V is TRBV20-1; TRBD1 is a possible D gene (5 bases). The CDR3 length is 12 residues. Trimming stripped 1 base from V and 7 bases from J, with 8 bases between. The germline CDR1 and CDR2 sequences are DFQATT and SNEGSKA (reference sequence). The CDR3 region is CSARGRGQPQHF. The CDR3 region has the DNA TGCAGTGCTAGAGGGAGGGGACAGCCCCAGCATTTT.

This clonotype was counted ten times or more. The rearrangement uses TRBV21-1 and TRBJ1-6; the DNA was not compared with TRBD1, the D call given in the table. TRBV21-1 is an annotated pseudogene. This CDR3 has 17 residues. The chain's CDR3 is CASSKKRGGAYNSPLHF. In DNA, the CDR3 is TGTGCCAGCAGCAAAAAGCGTGGCGGGGCGTATAATTCACCCCTCCACTTT.

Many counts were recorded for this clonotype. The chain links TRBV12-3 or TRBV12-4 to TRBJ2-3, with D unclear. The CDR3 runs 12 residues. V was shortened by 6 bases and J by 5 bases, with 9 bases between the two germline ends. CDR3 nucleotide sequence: TGTGCCAGCAGCTTATTGGGAGATACGCAGTATTTT. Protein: CASSLLGDTQYF.

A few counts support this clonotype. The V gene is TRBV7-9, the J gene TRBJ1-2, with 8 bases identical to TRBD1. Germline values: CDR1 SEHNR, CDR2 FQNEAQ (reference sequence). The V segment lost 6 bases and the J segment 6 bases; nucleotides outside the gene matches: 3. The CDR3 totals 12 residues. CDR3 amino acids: CASRQTGDGYTF. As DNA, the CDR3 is TGTGCCAGCAGACAGACAGGGGATGGCTACACCTTC.

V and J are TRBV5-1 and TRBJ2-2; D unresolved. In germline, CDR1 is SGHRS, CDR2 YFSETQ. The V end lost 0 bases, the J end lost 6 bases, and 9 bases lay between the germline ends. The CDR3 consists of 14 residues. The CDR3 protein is CASSLDSVSGELFF. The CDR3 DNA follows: TGCGCCAGCAGCTTGGATTCAGTCTCCGGGGAGCTGTTTTTT.

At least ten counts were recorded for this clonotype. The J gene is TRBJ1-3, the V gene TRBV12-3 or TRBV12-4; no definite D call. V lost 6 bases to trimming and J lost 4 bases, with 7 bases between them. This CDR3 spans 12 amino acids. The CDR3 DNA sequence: TGTGCCAGCAGAGTGGAAGGAAACACCATATATTTT. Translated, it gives CASRVEGNTIYF.

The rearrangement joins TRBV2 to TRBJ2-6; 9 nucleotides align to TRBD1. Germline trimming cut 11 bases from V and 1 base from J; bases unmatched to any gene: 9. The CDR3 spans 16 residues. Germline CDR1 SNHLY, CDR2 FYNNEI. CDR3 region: CAGHRDRVSGANVLTF. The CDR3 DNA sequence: TGTGCCGGACACCGGGACAGGGTTTCTGGGGCCAACGTCCTGACTTTC. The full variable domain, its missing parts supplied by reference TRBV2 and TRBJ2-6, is EPEVTQTPSHQVTQMGQEVILRCVPISNHLYFYWYRQILGQKVEFLVSFYNNEISEKSEIFDDQFSVERPDGSNFTLKIRSTKLEDSAMYFCAGHRDRVSGANVLTFGAGSRLTVL.